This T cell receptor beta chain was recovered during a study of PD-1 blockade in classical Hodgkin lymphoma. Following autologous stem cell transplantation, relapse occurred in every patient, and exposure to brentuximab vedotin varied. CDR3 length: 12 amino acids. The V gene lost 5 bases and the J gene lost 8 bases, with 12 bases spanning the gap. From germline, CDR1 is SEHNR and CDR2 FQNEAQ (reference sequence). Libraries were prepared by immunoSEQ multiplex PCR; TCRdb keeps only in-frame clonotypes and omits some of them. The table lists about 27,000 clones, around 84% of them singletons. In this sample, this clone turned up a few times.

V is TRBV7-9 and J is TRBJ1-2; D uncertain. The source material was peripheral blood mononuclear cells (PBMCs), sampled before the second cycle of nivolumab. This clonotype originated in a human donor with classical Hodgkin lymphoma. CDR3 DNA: TGTGCCAGCAGCCGGACCCACCCCGGCTACACCTTC. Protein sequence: CASSRTHPGYTF.